This T cell receptor (beta chain) emerged from a study of cytomegalovirus exposure and HLA in healthy donors. Findings and caveats of the study: Sequencing artifact likely explains a cluster of highly shared sequence variants. Earlier analysis found most TCR beta V segments productive about 90% or about 30% of the time.

Vbeta (60) and Jbeta (13) primers were used in the PCR. Clones were read by immunoSEQ multiplex PCR, and TCRdb kept only the in-frame ones, dropping some. The sample yields approximately 280,000 clones, 75% to 90% seen once. Comments on this clone: As yet, its antigen is unknown.

All donors participated as healthy donors of bone marrow. This receptor was identified in a man in his forties or fifties in good health and CMV-seropositive. Sequences were obtained from PBMCs.

The CDR3 nucleotides read TGCAGCGTTGCCCGCGGGAGGCGTTACGAGACCCAGTACTTC. Amino acids: CSVARGRRYETQYF. The chain employs TRBV29-1 and TRBJ2-5; 8 bases match TRBD2. Germline CDR1 SQVTM, CDR2 ANQGSEA. The CDR3 has 14 amino acids. J was trimmed by 5 bases and V by 4 bases; bases with no gene match: 9. The full variable domain, its missing parts supplied by reference TRBV29-1 and TRBJ2-5, is SAVISQKPSRDICQRGTSLTIQCQVDSQVTMMFWYRQQPGQSLTLIATANQGSEATYESGFVIDKFPISRPNLTFSTLTVSNMSPEDSSIYLCSVARGRRYETQYFGPGTRLLVL.